This is a list of T cell receptor beta chains from one sample in a study of kidney transplant recipient with SARS-CoV-2 infection. TCRdb reprocessed the reads via MiXCR and lists one record per CDR3 protein. Among 200,000 to 300,000 distinct CDR3 sequences listed, roughly 26% were seen once. This specimen was a blood sample, taken at baseline and between days 110 and 120 from a kidney transplant recipient. These receptors were obtained from a male patient aged 30 to 40 who had COVID-19 and was a kidney transplant recipient. Some T cells could come from the graft donor. Each CDR3 is given with its conserved first and last residue. The D gene is left open where the match is weak. Clone size appears in some rows only: once, few, many, or a class for an expanded clone.

CDR3aa	CDR3nt	v_gene	d_gene	j_gene	abundance
CASSFAGTSVSGELFF	TGTGCCAGCAGCTTCGCCGGGACTAGCGTCTCGGGGGAGCTGTTTTTT	TRBV13	TRBD2	TRBJ2-2	medium-sized
CASSFGPGEREVVGTDTQYF	TGTGCCAGCAGCTTCGGACCGGGAGAGCGGGAGGTGGTGGGGACAGATACGCAGTATTTT	TRBV7-3	TRBD2	TRBJ2-3	few
CASSSPGPHSNQPQHF	TGTGCCAGCAGCTCCCCAGGGCCCCATAGCAATCAGCCCCAGCATTTT	TRBV7-2	-	TRBJ1-5	many
CASSFAQGSDTQYF	TGTGCCAGCAGTTTTGCCCAGGGGTCAGATACGCAGTATTTT	TRBV28	-	TRBJ2-3	many
CASSEVRRSRKTYGYTF	TGTGCCAGCAGTGAAGTGAGACGCTCTAGAAAGACCTATGGCTACACCTTC	TRBV6-8	-	TRBJ1-2	many
CASSETGHEQYF	TGCGCCAGCAGCGAAACAGGGCACGAGCAGTACTTC	TRBV4-3	-	TRBJ2-7	many
CASSLFQGPYEQYF	TGTGCCAGCAGCCTCTTTCAGGGCCCCTACGAGCAGTACTTC	TRBV13	-	TRBJ2-7	many
CASGGETVANTGELFF	TGTGCCAGCGGGGGGGAGACAGTCGCGAACACCGGGGAGCTGTTTTTT	TRBV6-6	TRBD2	TRBJ2-2	many
CASSIQVSNYGYTF	TGTGCCAGCAGTATACAAGTCTCTAACTATGGCTACACCTTC	TRBV12-3/TRBV12-4	-	TRBJ1-2	many
CGSPRRDSRKTYGYTF	TGTGGCAGTCCACGGCGTGATAGCCGAAAGACCTATGGCTACACCTTC	TRBV8-2	-	TRBJ1-2	many
CASSQGLAGGLEQYF	TGCGCCAGCAGCCAAGGACTAGCGGGAGGTCTCGAGCAGTACTTC	TRBV4-3	TRBD2	TRBJ2-7	many
CASSLDSFSYEQYF	TGTGCCAGCAGCCTAGACTCGTTTTCCTACGAGCAGTACTTC	TRBV11-3	-	TRBJ2-7	many
CASSPNPTDTQYF	TGTGCCAGCAGCCCGAATCCCACAGATACGCAGTATTTT	TRBV9	-	TRBJ2-3	few
CADSYRGPISFSETQYF	TGTGCCGACAGCTACAGGGGTCCCATTTCTTTCTCTGAGACCCAGTACTTC	TRBV3-1	TRBD1	TRBJ2-5	-
CATEQDSITGELFF	TGTGCCACCGAACAGGACAGTATCACCGGGGAGCTGTTTTTT	TRBV24-1	-	TRBJ2-2	many
CASSSNTSARKTYGYTF	TGTGCCAGCAGCTCAAATACTTCAGCTCGAAAGACCTATGGCTACACCTTC	TRBV7-4	-	TRBJ1-2	many
CASMAGGPGTGELFF	TGTGCCAGCATGGCGGGAGGGCCGGGCACCGGGGAGCTGTTTTTT	TRBV6-5	TRBD2	TRBJ2-2	many
CSAQTPEAFF	TGCAGCGCCCAGACCCCTGAAGCTTTCTTT	TRBV29-1	-	TRBJ1-1	many
CASSQNVGTGGREQYF	TGTGCCAGCAGCCAGAACGTTGGGACAGGGGGCCGCGAGCAGTACTTC	TRBV3-1	TRBD1	TRBJ2-7	many
CASSKALPISFSETQYF	TGTGCCAGCAGCAAAGCCCTTCCCATTTCTTTCTCTGAGACCCAGTACTTC	TRBV3-1	-	TRBJ2-5	many
CASGSCNSRKTYGYTF	TGTGCCAGCGGATCCTGCAATAGTCGAAAGACCTATGGCTACACCTTC	TRBV5-6	-	TRBJ1-2	many
CASSSKLDKNIQYF	TGTGCCAGCAGTTCTAAGTTGGATAAAAACATTCAGTACTTC	TRBV13	-	TRBJ2-4	-
CASSFLDGTEAFF	TGTGCCAGCAGTTTCTTAGACGGGACTGAAGCTTTCTTT	TRBV7-8	-	TRBJ1-1	few
CASSVEPRPLNTEAFF	TGTGCCAGCAGCGTGGAGCCGAGACCGTTGAACACTGAAGCTTTCTTT	TRBV9	-	TRBJ1-1	-
CASSGYYEQYF	TGCGCCAGCAGCGGGTACTACGAGCAGTACTTC	TRBV5-1	-	TRBJ2-7	many
CASSPRTVSNQPQHF	TGTGCCAGCAGCCCCCGGACAGTCAGCAATCAGCCCCAGCATTTT	TRBV28	-	TRBJ1-5	many
CASSACRPISIRTEAFF	TGTGCCAGCAGCGCATGCCGTCCCATTTCAATTCGCACTGAAGCTTTCTTT	TRBV3-1	-	TRBJ1-1	many